A selection of T cell receptor beta chains follows, all from one sample in a study of blood T cell repertoires in COVID-19. Profiling relied on immunoSEQ multiplex PCR, and the TCRdb table lists in-frame clones only, not all of them. The data hold approximately 670,000 clones, with approximately 90% observed a single time. Sequenced material: peripheral blood. The receptors stem from a woman aged 18-29 years with acute or convalescent COVID-19. The CDR3 runs from the conserved cysteine through the conserved F or W. Each record gives: CDR3 DNA, CDR3 protein, clone size, D gene, J gene, V gene. D genes are given only for firm matches. Size is stated for part of the rows, as once, few or many counts, or as a class when the clone is expanded.

TGTGCCAGCAGTTACTCTCCAGGGGCCTACGAGCAGTACTTC,CASSYSPGAYEQYF,-,-,TRBJ2-7,TRBV6-5
TGTGCCAGCAGTGAAGGCCCAGTGTATCAGCCCCAGCATTTT,CASSEGPVYQPQHF,-,-,TRBJ1-5,TRBV2
TGTGCCAGCAGCTTGGGACAGGGGGTAGAGACCCAGTACTTC,CASSLGQGVETQYF,-,TRBD1,TRBJ2-5,TRBV7-9
TGTGCCAGCAGCCCGAGCACAGGGAGAAGCAAAGAGACCCAGTACTTC,CASSPSTGRSKETQYF,-,-,TRBJ2-5,TRBV5-6
TGTGCCAGCAGCCGCACTAGCGGGGGCCACTCCTACGAGCAGTACTTC,CASSRTSGGHSYEQYF,-,TRBD2,TRBJ2-7,TRBV3-1/TRBV3-2
TGTGCCAGCAGAACGACACCGGTTGCGGGTCAGCCCCAGCATTTT,CASRTTPVAGQPQHF,-,-,TRBJ1-5,TRBV28
TGTGCCAGCAGCCCTACGGACAGGGCCACCTACAATGAGCAGTTCTTC,CASSPTDRATYNEQFF,-,TRBD1,TRBJ2-1,TRBV7-8
TGTGCCAGCAGCCAAGAGGGACAGGGGGTACATATTCAGTACTTC,CASSQEGQGVHIQYF,-,TRBD1,TRBJ2-4,TRBV4-2
TGTGCCAGCAGTGATAGGTTAGAGGGCAATCAGCCCCAGCATTTT,CASSDRLEGNQPQHF,-,-,TRBJ1-5,TRBV2
TGCGCCAGCACCCGGGCGAGCGGGGGGGCAACGGGGAATGAGCAGTTCTTC,CASTRASGGATGNEQFF,-,TRBD2,TRBJ2-1,TRBV5-1
TGTGCCAGCAGTTACCGACAGGGAACCCAGCCCCAGCATTTT,CASSYRQGTQPQHF,-,TRBD1,TRBJ1-5,TRBV6-5
TGTGCCAGCAGCCAAGGTCAGGTTTATAATTCACCCCTCCACTTT,CASSQGQVYNSPLHF,-,-,TRBJ1-6,TRBV3-1/TRBV3-2
TGTGCCAGCAGTTACTCACAGATAAAGGAAAAACTGTTTTTT,CASSYSQIKEKLFF,once,-,TRBJ1-4,TRBV6-5
TGTGCCAGCAGCCTCACAGGGTGGGAGCAGTACTTC,CASSLTGWEQYF,-,-,TRBJ2-7,TRBV7-6
TGTGCCAGCAGCCAAGATGTGGGGGGGCAGGATGAGCAGTTCTTC,CASSQDVGGQDEQFF,-,-,TRBJ2-1,TRBV3-1/TRBV3-2
TGTGCCACCAGTGACCCCATGACAGGGTTTGGCTACACCTTC,CATSDPMTGFGYTF,-,TRBD1,TRBJ1-2,TRBV24-1
TGTGCCAGCAGCTTCAGGGCTTCACCCCTCCACTTT,CASSFRASPLHF,-,-,TRBJ1-6,TRBV12-3/TRBV12-4
TGCGCCAGCAGCGGGGACACCTACGAGCAGTACTTC,CASSGDTYEQYF,-,-,TRBJ2-7,TRBV5-1
TGTGCCAGCAGATCTACAGGGAAGCAGTTCTTC,CASRSTGKQFF,-,-,TRBJ2-1,TRBV2
TGTGCCAGCAGTCCTCAGGGGGTGGACACTGAAGCTTTCTTT,CASSPQGVDTEAFF,-,TRBD1,TRBJ1-1,TRBV28
TGCGCCAGCAGCTTGGGGGGGACAAGCTCTGGAAACACCATATATTTT,CASSLGGTSSGNTIYF,-,-,TRBJ1-3,TRBV5-1
TGCAGTGCTAGTTCTTTCACGAGAAGAAACACTGAAGCTTTCTTT,CSASSFTRRNTEAFF,-,-,TRBJ1-1,TRBV20-1
TGTGCCAGCAGTTTTATCCAGGGCAGTGGCTACACCTTC,CASSFIQGSGYTF,-,-,TRBJ1-2,TRBV12-3/TRBV12-4
TGTGCCAGCAGCCTCGGACAGGGGACTTACGAGCAGTACTTC,CASSLGQGTYEQYF,-,TRBD1,TRBJ2-7,TRBV9
TGTGCCAGCAGTGAACCAGGGGTCGGAAAACTGTTTTTT,CASSEPGVGKLFF,-,-,TRBJ1-4,TRBV6-1